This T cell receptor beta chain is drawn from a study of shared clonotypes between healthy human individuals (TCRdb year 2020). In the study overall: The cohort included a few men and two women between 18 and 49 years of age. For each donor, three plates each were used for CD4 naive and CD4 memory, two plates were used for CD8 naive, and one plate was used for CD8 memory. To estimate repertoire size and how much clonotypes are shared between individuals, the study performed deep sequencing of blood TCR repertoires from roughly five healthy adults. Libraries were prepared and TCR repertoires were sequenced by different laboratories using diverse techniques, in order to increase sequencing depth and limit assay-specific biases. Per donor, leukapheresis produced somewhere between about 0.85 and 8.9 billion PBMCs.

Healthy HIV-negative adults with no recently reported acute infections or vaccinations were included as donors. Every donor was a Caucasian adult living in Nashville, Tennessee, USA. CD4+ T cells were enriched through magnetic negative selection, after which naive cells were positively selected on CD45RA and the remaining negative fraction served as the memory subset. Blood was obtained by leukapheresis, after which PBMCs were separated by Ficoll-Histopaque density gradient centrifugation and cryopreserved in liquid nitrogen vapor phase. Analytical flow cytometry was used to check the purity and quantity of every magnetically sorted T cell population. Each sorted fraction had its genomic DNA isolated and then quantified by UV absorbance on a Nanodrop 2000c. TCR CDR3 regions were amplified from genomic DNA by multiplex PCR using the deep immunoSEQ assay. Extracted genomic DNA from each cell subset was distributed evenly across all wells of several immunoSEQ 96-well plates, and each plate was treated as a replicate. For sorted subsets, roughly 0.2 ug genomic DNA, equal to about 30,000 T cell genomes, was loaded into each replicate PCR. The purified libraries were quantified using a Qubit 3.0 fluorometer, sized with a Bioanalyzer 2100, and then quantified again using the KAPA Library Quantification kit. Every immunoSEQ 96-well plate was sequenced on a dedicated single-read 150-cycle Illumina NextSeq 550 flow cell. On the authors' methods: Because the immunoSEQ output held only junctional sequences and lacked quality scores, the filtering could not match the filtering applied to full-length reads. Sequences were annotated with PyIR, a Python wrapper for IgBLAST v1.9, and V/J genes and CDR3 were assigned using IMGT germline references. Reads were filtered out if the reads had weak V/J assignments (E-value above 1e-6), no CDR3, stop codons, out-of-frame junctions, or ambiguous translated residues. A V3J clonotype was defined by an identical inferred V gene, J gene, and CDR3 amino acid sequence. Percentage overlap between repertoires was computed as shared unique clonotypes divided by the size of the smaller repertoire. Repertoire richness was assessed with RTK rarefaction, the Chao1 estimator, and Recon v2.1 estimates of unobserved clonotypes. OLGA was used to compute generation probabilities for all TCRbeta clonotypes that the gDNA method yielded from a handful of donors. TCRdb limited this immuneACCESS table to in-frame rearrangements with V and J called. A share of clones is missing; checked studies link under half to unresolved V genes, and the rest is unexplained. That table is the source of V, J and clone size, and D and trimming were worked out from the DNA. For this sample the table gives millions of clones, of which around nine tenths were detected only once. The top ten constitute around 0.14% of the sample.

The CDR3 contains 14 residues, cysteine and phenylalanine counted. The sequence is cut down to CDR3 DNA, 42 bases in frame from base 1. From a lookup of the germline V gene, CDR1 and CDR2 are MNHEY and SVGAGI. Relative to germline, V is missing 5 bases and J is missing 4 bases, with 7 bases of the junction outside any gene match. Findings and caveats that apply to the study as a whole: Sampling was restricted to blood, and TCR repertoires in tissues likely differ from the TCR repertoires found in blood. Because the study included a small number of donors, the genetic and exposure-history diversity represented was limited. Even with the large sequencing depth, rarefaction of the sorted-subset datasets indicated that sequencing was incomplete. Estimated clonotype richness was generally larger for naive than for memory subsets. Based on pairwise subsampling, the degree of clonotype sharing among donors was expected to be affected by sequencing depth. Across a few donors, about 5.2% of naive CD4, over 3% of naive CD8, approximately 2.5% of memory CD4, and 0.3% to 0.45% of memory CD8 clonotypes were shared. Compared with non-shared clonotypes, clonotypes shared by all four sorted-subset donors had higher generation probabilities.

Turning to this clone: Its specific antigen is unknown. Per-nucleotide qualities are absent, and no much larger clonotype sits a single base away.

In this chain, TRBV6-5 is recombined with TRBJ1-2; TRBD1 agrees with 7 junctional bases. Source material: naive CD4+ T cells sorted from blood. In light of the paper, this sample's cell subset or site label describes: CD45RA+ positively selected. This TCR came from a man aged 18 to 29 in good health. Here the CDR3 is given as CASSIGTAGYGYTF. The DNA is TGTGCCAGCAGTATCGGGACAGCGGGCTATGGCTACACCTTC.